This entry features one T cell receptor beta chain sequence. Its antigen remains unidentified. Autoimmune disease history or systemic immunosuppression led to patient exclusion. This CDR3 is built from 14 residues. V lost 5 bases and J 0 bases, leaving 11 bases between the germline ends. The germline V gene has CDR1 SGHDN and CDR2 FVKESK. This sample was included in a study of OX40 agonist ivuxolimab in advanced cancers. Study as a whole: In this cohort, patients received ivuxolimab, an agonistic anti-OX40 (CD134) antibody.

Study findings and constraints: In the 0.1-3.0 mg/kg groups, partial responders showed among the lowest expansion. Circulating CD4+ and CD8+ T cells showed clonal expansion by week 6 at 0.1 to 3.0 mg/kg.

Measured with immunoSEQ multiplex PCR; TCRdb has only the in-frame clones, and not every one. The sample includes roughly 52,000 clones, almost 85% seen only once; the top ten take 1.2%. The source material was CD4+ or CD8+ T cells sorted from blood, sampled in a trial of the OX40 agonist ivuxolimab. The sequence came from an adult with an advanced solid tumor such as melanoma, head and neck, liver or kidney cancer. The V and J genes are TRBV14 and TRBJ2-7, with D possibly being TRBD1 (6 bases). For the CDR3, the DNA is TGTGCCAGCAGCGGGGGCCCGGACTCCTACGAGCAGTACTTC. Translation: CASSGGPDSYEQYF.